This T cell receptor beta chain was recovered during a study of T-cell reconstitution after alpha-beta-depleted transplantation in children. The CDR3 has 15 amino acids. V lost 2 bases and J lost 1, with 8 bases in between. Germline CDR1 reads SEHNR; CDR2 reads FQNEAQ (reference sequence). This clonotype was seen a single time. What it binds is not known. Notes on the study in general: Newly made T cells mostly supplied T-cell counts and diversity one year after transplant. The study reportedly traced alpha-beta T cells about two months after transplant to several hundred expanded graft clones. High day-60 TCRbeta diversity in some patients came from surviving recipient T cells and thymic progenitors.

The authors prepared the TCRbeta library with unique molecular identifiers. TCRdb independently ran MiXCR on the PCR reads; one entry per CDR3 protein. Of 300,000 to 400,000 distinct CDR3 sequences listed, roughly 21% are singletons. The rearrangement uses TRBV7-9 and TRBJ2-2; D not resolved. The TCR was taken from a male patient under 18 who had a stem cell transplant for acute lymphoblastic leukemia, so the T cells may come from the graft donor. Here the sequenced sample was PBMCs, mostly from graft donor cells, taken 180 days after TCRalphabeta/CD19-depleted stem cell transplant. Here the CDR3 DNA reads TGTGCCAGCAGCTTATTGTCACAGAACACCGGGGAGCTGTTTTTT. Its protein product is CASSLLSQNTGELFF.